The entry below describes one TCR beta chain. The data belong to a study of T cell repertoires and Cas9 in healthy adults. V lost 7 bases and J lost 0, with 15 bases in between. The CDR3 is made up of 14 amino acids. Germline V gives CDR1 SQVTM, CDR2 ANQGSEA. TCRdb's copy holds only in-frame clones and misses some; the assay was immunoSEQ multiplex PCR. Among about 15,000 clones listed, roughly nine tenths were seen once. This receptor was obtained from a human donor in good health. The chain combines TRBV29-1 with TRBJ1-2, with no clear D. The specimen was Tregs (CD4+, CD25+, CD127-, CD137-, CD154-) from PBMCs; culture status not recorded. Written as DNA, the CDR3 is TGCAGCGCACAATATCGAGCGGCTAACTATGGCTACACCTTC. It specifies CSAQYRAANYGYTF. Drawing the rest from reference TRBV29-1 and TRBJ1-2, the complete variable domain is SAVISQKPSRDICQRGTSLTIQCQVDSQVTMMFWYRQQPGQSLTLIATANQGSEATYESGFVIDKFPISRPNLTFSTLTVSNMSPEDSSIYLCSAQYRAANYGYTFGSGTRLTVV.